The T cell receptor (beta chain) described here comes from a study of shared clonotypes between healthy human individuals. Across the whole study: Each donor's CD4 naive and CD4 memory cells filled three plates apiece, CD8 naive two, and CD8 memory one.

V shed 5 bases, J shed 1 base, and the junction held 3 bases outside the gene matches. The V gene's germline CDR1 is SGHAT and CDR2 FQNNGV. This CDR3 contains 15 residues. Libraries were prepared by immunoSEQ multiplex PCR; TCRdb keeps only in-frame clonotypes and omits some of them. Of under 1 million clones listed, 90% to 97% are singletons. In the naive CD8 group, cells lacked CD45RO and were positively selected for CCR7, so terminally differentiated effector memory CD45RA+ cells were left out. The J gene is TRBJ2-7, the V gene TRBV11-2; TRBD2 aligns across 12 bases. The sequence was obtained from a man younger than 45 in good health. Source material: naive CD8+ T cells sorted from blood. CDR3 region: CASSVLAGGSYEQYF. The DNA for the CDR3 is TGTGCCAGCAGCGTCCTAGCGGGAGGGTCCTACGAGCAGTACTTC.